Each of the 14 T cell receptor beta chains below was sequenced from the same sample in a study of blood T cell repertoires in COVID-19. Assay: immunoSEQ multiplex PCR; the TCRdb copy retains only in-frame clones and omits some. The sample comprises 200,000 to 300,000 clones, approximately 80% of which are singletons, and 4.2% rests with the top ten. Source material: peripheral blood. The receptors originated from a man between 60 and 75 years old with acute or convalescent COVID-19.

The chain joins TRBV19 to TRBJ1-5; 9 nucleotides match TRBD1. The CDR3 is 16 residues long. The V gene's germline CDR1 is LNHDA and CDR2 SQIVND (reference sequence). J lost 2 bases, V lost 0 bases, and 2 bases had no gene match. In DNA, the CDR3 is TGTGCCAGTAGTATAGAGGGACAGGGTGGCAATCAGCCCCAGCATTTT. It translates to CASSIEGQGGNQPQHF.

J is TRBJ2-3 and V is TRBV19; TRBD2 is a possible D gene (5 bases). With 6 bases removed from V and 3 bases from J, the gap between germline ends came to 19 bases. This CDR3 region has 16 residues. CDR1 and CDR2 (germline): LNHDA, SQIVND (reference sequence). CDR3 protein: CASSRVRGMGTDTQYF. As DNA, the CDR3 is TGTGCCAGTAGCCGAGTTCGAGGGATGGGGACAGATACGCAGTATTTT.

The chain combines TRBV19 with TRBJ2-5; D is perhaps TRBD2 (5 bases). CDR1 is LNHDA and CDR2 is SQIVND in the germline V gene (reference sequence). Trimming stripped 0 bases from V and 2 bases from J, with 10 bases between. CDR3 length: 15 residues. The chain's CDR3 is CASSIDPSGQETQYF. The CDR3 DNA reads as TGTGCCAGTAGTATAGACCCTTCGGGGCAAGAGACCCAGTACTTC.

The V and J genes are TRBV29-1 and TRBJ2-3; 10 nucleotides match TRBD2. V shed 2 bases, J shed 4 bases, and the junction held 6 bases outside the gene matches. The CDR3 runs 15 residues. Per germline, CDR1 SQVTM and CDR2 ANQGSEA. The CDR3 DNA reads TGCAGCGTTGAACCGGCTAGCGGGAGCCCAGATACGCAGTATTTT. Protein sequence: CSVEPASGSPDTQYF.

The V gene is TRBV5-4, the J gene TRBJ2-7, with 7 positions matching TRBD1. This CDR3 is 15 amino acids long. Trimming removed 0 bases from V and 6 bases from J; junction bases left unmatched: 9. Looked up from germline, CDR1 is SGHNT and CDR2 is YYREEE (reference sequence). The CDR3 DNA reads TGTGCCAGCAGCTTGGAAGCTAGGGGGCTTGTCGAGCAGTACTTC. It codes for CASSLEARGLVEQYF.

The chain has TRBV14 and TRBJ1-1; D not resolved. Germline V gives CDR1 SGHDN, CDR2 FVKESK. The CDR3 has 13 amino acids. V gave up 6 bases and J gave up 0 bases, with 8 bases separating them. The CDR3 bases are TGTGCCAGCAGACCACACATGAACACTGAAGCTTTCTTT. Residues: CASRPHMNTEAFF.

J is TRBJ1-1 and V is TRBV5-5, with D possibly matching TRBD1 (5 bases). The germline V gene has CDR1 SGHKS and CDR2 YYEKEE (reference sequence). V lost 4 bases and J lost 4, with 17 bases in between. This CDR3 spans 15 amino acids. As DNA, the CDR3 is TGTGCCAGCAGCCTGGACGCTTTGGGGGGCACTGAAGCTTTCTTT. This encodes CASSLDALGGTEAFF.

The chain has TRBV6-5 and TRBJ1-1, with 9 bases aligning to TRBD1. The CDR3 contains 13 residues. Germline V gives CDR1 MNHEY, CDR2 SVGAGI. Trimming removed 7 bases from V and 4 bases from J; junction bases left unmatched: 4. The CDR3 region has the DNA TGTGCCAGCACCCGGGACAGGGCCACTGAAGCTTTCTTT. It encodes CASTRDRATEAFF.

This clone came up once. The rearrangement joins TRBV5-4 to TRBJ2-7; TRBD2 aligns across 8 bases. Trimming cost V 4 bases and J 0 bases; bases outside gene matches: 3. Germline V lookup: CDR1 SGHNT, CDR2 YYREEE (reference sequence). This CDR3 has 14 residues. The CDR3 region is CASSRREVSYEQYF. For the CDR3, the DNA is TGTGCCAGCAGCCGGCGGGAGGTCTCCTACGAGCAGTACTTC.

This rearrangement joins TRBV12-5 to TRBJ2-5; 10 bases map to TRBD2. Germline CDR1 reads LGHNT; CDR2 reads FRNRAP. Unmatched junction bases numbered 6, after V lost 3 bases and J lost 2 bases. CDR3 length: 16 residues. Written as DNA, the CDR3 is TGTGCTAGTGGTTTCCAACTAGCGGGGCTGCAAGAGACCCAGTACTTC. Translated, it gives CASGFQLAGLQETQYF.

This chain links TRBV27 with TRBJ2-5; TRBD2 is a possible D gene (6 bases). The CDR3 is 14 residues long. Trimming took off 3 bases at V and 5 bases at J, with 13 bases between the two ends. Per the germline V gene, CDR1 is MNHEY and CDR2 is SMNVEV (reference sequence). The CDR3 spells CASSFAGTRETQYF. CDR3 in DNA: TGTGCCAGCAGTTTCGCGGGGACCAGGGAGACCCAGTACTTC.

The chain combines TRBV3-1 (or the pseudogene TRBV3-2) with TRBJ2-1, with D tentatively TRBD2 (6 bases). Germline V lookup: CDR1 LGHDT, CDR2 YNNKEL (reference sequence). Trimming took 0 bases from V and 8 from J, leaving 8 bases between them. CDR3 length equals 13 residues. DNA for the CDR3: TGTGCCAGCAGCCAAGAGGAGGGGCATGAGCAGTTCTTC. Translation: CASSQEEGHEQFF.

The V call is TRBV18, the J call TRBJ2-2; 12 bases line up with TRBD1. The CDR3 covers 15 residues. With 3 bases clipped from V and 4 bases from J, the junction kept 0 bases outside the gene matches. In germline, CDR1 is KGHSH, CDR2 LQKENI. The CDR3 loop is CASSPGQGATGELFF. In DNA form, the CDR3 reads TGTGCCAGCTCACCGGGACAGGGGGCCACCGGGGAGCTGTTTTTT.

The V and J genes are TRBV24-1 and TRBJ2-1; TRBD2 agrees at 13 bases. Looked up from germline, CDR1 is KGHDR and CDR2 is SFDVKD. CDR3 size: 19 residues. The trim removed 4 bases at V and 12 bases at J, leaving 20 bases unmatched. The CDR3, as DNA: TGTGCCACCAGTGACTCTCGGACCCCCGGACTAGCGGGGGCTCTAGGGCAGTTCTTC. This encodes CATSDSRTPGLAGALGQFF.